These 29 T cell receptor beta chains were all obtained from the same sample, sequenced in a study of response to subunit inactivated influenza vaccine. TCRdb re-called the RT-PCR reads through MiXCR, storing one row per CDR3 protein. Of more than 600,000 distinct CDR3 sequences in the sample, less than 20% were seen once. The specimen was PBMCs from blood, collected roughly 5 days after vaccination. The source of these receptors is a man aged 50-59 years who received an inactivated influenza vaccine.

This clonotype occurred a few times. The rearrangement uses TRBV29-1 and TRBJ2-1; the match to TRBD2 covers 8 bases. Germline assignment: CDR1 SQVTM and CDR2 ANQGSEA. V lost 4 bases to trimming and J lost 2 bases; unmatched junction nucleotides: 4. The CDR3 contains 14 residues. CDR3: CSVAQRGPYNEQFF. Written as DNA, the CDR3 is TGCAGCGTTGCCCAGCGGGGGCCCTACAATGAGCAGTTCTTC.

The chain joins TRBV5-1 to TRBJ2-3; 10 nucleotides agree with TRBD2. Unmatched junction bases numbered 6, after V lost 3 bases and J lost 5 bases. Germline V gene lookup returns CDR1 SGHRS and CDR2 YFSETQ. The CDR3 runs 15 residues. Here the CDR3 DNA reads TGCGCCAGCAGCTCGGTACTAGCGGGAATAGATACGCAGTATTTT. Translating it yields CASSSVLAGIDTQYF.

J is TRBJ2-1 and V is TRBV7-6; no clear D gene. Germline values: CDR1 SGHVS, CDR2 FNYEAQ. Trimming cost V 0 bases and J 0 bases, with 12 bases left between them. The CDR3 spans 17 residues. CDR3 residues: CASSLAVTLSSYNEQFF. DNA for the CDR3: TGTGCCAGCAGCTTAGCCGTGACGTTGAGCTCCTACAATGAGCAGTTCTTC.

A remark on this clonotype: No conserved phenylalanine or tryptophan ends this CDR3, so it is likely a read error. The rearrangement links TRBV5-1 to TRBJ2-7; no reliable D call. Deletions cut 3 bases from V and 3 bases from J, with 4 bases between. The CDR3 runs to 11 residues. Germline CDR1 and CDR2: SGHRS and YFSETQ. The CDR3 DNA is TGCGCCAGCAGCTCTTACTACGAGCAGTACCTC. It specifies CASSSYYEQYL.

This clonotype appeared a few times. J is TRBJ2-7 and V is TRBV20-1; possible D gene TRBD1, 6 bases. The germline V and J ends were trimmed by 5 bases and 1 base, with 15 bases remaining between them. CDR1 DFQATT and CDR2 SNEGSKA come from the germline V gene (reference sequence). This CDR3 has 14 residues. CDR3 loop: CSARDRDKSYEQYF. In DNA, the CDR3 is TGCAGTGCTCGGGACCGGGACAAGTCCTACGAGCAGTACTTC.

This clonotype was seen a few times. The rearrangement links TRBV3-1 to TRBJ2-5; D is perhaps TRBD1 (6 bases). Trimming cost V 1 base and J 4 bases, with 10 bases left between them. Per the germline V gene, CDR1 is LGHDT and CDR2 is YNNKEL (reference sequence). The CDR3 length is 14 residues. This CDR3 is CASSQGTVGETQYF. The CDR3 nucleotides are TGTGCCAGCAGCCAAGGGACAGTTGGAGAGACCCAGTACTTC.

This clonotype was seen a handful of times. This chain joins TRBV5-1 and TRBJ1-1; no clear D gene. The germline CDR1 and CDR2 sequences are SGHRS and YFSETQ. Trimming took off 7 bases at V and 0 bases at J, with 16 bases between the two ends. The CDR3 loop spans 15 amino acids. CDR3 sequence (DNA): TGCGCCAGCTACCGTGGAGGCGGGATGAACACTGAAGCTTTCTTT. Its translation: CASYRGGGMNTEAFF.

The chain links TRBV20-1 to TRBJ2-1; D might be TRBD1 (6 bases). The CDR3 length is 12 residues. CDR1 is DFQATT, CDR2 SNEGSKA, per germline (reference sequence). The DNA for the CDR3 is TGCAGGGTTCCGAAACAGGGCAATGAGCAGTTCTTC. Translated, it gives CRVPKQGNEQFF.

The sample holds many counts of this clonotype. The chain recombines TRBV20-1 with TRBJ1-1, with D tentatively TRBD1 (5 bases). This CDR3 is 13 amino acids long. Trimming cost V 6 bases and J 0 bases, with 11 bases left between them. Looked up from germline, CDR1 is DFQATT and CDR2 is SNEGSKA (reference sequence). The CDR3 sequence: CSAATVMNTEAFF. The CDR3 DNA reads as TGCAGTGCCGCGACAGTCATGAACACTGAAGCTTTCTTT.

This clonotype was observed a single time. V and J are TRBV2 and TRBJ1-4, with a possible D match to TRBD1 (5 bases). Looked up from germline, CDR1 is SNHLY and CDR2 is FYNNEI. The ends were cut back, 6 bases at V and 0 bases at J, with 11 bases in the middle. CDR3 length: 15 residues. CDR3 protein: CASSTGLTTNEKLFF. The DNA of the CDR3 is TGTGCCAGCAGCACAGGCCTCACAACTAATGAAAAACTGTTTTTT.

The chain links TRBV7-6 to TRBJ2-5, with D uncertain. The CDR3 is 15 amino acids. Germline V CDR1 and CDR2: SGHVS, FNYEAQ. V lost 2 bases, J lost 1 base, and 11 bases lay in between. The CDR3 region is CASSLSGQCQETQYF. The CDR3 DNA reads TGTGCCAGCAGCTTAAGTGGTCAGTGCCAAGAGACCCAGTACTTC. Looking up the rest from reference TRBV7-6 and TRBJ2-5 gives the full variable domain: GAGVSQSPRYKVTKRGQDVALRCDPISGHVSLYWYRQALGQGPEFLTYFNYEAQQDKSGLPNDRFSAERPEGSISTLTIQRTEQRDSAMYRCASSLSGQCQETQYFGPGTRLLVL.

There are many counts of this clonotype. The chain couples TRBV7-2 to TRBJ2-3; 9 bases match TRBD2. Unmatched junction bases numbered 3, after V lost 5 bases and J lost 0 bases. Germline CDR1 SGHTA, CDR2 FQGNSA. The CDR3 has 15 amino acids. As DNA, the CDR3 is TGTGCCAGCAGCAATAGCGGGGGAAGCACAGATACGCAGTATTTT. It specifies CASSNSGGSTDTQYF. Combining the CDR3 with reference TRBV7-2 and TRBJ2-3 gives the whole variable domain GAGVSQSPSNKVTEKGKDVELRCDPISGHTALYWYRQSLGQGLEFLIYFQGNSAPDKSGLPSDRFSAERTGGSVSTLTIQRTQQEDSAVYLCASSNSGGSTDTQYFGPGTRLTVL.

This rearrangement joins TRBV30 to TRBJ2-7; 8 bases match TRBD1. The CDR3 has 14 amino acids. J lost 5 bases, V lost 1 base, and 7 bases had no gene match. In germline, CDR1 is GTSNPN, CDR2 SVGIG (reference sequence). Written as DNA, the CDR3 is TGTGCCTGGAGTGCCCGCAGGGGGCTAAACGAGCAGTACTTC. Residues: CAWSARRGLNEQYF. Full variable domain (outside the CDR3, taken from reference TRBV30 and TRBJ2-7): SQTIHQWPATLVQPVGSPLSLECTVEGTSNPNLYWYRQAAGRGLQLLFYSVGIGQISSEVPQNLSASRPQDRQFILSSKKLLLSDSGFYLCAWSARRGLNEQYFGPGTRLTVT.

The chain uses TRBV19 and TRBJ1-5; D may be TRBD1 (5 bases). The length of the CDR3 is 16 residues. Germline V gives CDR1 LNHDA, CDR2 SQIVND (reference sequence). The V and J ends lost 3 bases and 3 bases respectively, with 15 bases between them. The CDR3 loop reads CASSIRGPGFNQPQHF. The CDR3 DNA reads TGTGCCAGTAGTATCCGGGGCCCCGGCTTCAATCAGCCCCAGCATTTT. Looking up the rest from reference TRBV19 and TRBJ1-5 gives the full variable domain: DGGITQSPKYLFRKEGQNVTLSCEQNLNHDAMYWYRQDPGQGLRLIYYSQIVNDFQKGDIAEGYSVSREKKESFPLTVTSAQKNPTAFYLCASSIRGPGFNQPQHFGDGTRLSIL.

The V and J genes are TRBV20-1 and TRBJ1-2; TRBD1 is a possible D gene (5 bases). This CDR3 region has 10 residues. CDR1 is DFQATT and CDR2 is SNEGSKA in the germline V gene (reference sequence). The CDR3 DNA is TGCAGGGGACGGGGATATGGCTACACCTTC. This encodes CRGRGYGYTF.

In DNA, the CDR3 is TGTGCCAGCGGACTAGCGGCTTACGAGCAGTACTTC. This sequence encodes CASGLAAYEQYF. The rearrangement links TRBV6-1 to TRBJ2-7; 10 bases align to TRBD2. This CDR3 has 12 amino acids. Germline-derived CDR1 and CDR2 are MNHNS and SASEGT. V was pared by 8 bases and J by 4 bases, with 2 bases of the junction left unmatched.

This clonotype was seen a handful of times. The CDR3 is CAWSVTGQGSGGYTF. DNA for the CDR3: TGTGCCTGGAGTGTAACCGGACAGGGCTCTGGTGGCTACACCTTC. The rearrangement uses TRBV30 and TRBJ1-2, with 8 bases lining up with TRBD1. Germline trimming cut 0 bases from V and 7 bases from J; bases unmatched to any gene: 10. The germline V gene has CDR1 GTSNPN and CDR2 SVGIG (reference sequence). The CDR3 runs to 15 residues. Supplemented by reference TRBV30 and TRBJ1-2, the full variable domain reads SQTIHQWPATLVQPVGSPLSLECTVEGTSNPNLYWYRQAAGRGLQLLFYSVGIGQISSEVPQNLSASRPQDRQFILSSKKLLLSDSGFYLCAWSVTGQGSGGYTFGSGTRLTVV.

CDR3 sequence: CAISTSPHEDEQYF. CDR3 sequence (DNA): TGTGCCATCTCCACTTCGCCCCACGAGGACGAGCAGTACTTC. The chain links TRBV10-3 to TRBJ2-7; no reliable D call. Trimming took off 8 bases at V and 5 bases at J, with 19 bases between the two ends. The CDR3 has 14 residues. CDR1 ENHRY and CDR2 SYGVKD come from the germline V gene.

This clonotype was observed many times. The CDR3 spells CASSPGGGETQYF. In DNA, the CDR3 is TGTGCCAGCAGTCCTGGGGGGGGGGAGACCCAGTACTTC. The chain employs TRBV12-3 or TRBV12-4 and TRBJ2-5; 7 bases agree with TRBD2. J lost 5 bases, V lost 5 bases, and 5 bases had no gene match. CDR3 length: 13 amino acids.

The chain has TRBV20-1 and TRBJ2-2; TRBD2 aligns across 10 bases. There are 17 residues in the CDR3. Germline loops: CDR1 DFQATT, CDR2 SNEGSKA (reference sequence). With 3 bases clipped from V and 4 bases from J, the junction kept 11 bases outside the gene matches. For the CDR3, the DNA is TGCAGTGCTAGGGCTAGCGGGGGACGATGGGGCACCGGGGAGCTGTTTTTT. Translating it yields CSARASGGRWGTGELFF.

This clonotype was seen just once. V usage is TRBV5-1 and J usage is TRBJ2-5, with D possibly TRBD1 on 8 matching bases. Germline V gives CDR1 SGHRS, CDR2 YFSETQ. Between the trimmed V and J ends, which lost 6 bases and 5 bases, there was a span of 23 bases. The CDR3 contains 16 residues. CDR3 coding DNA: TGCGCCAGCAACCTCGGACAGGGAGGGCGTTTGGAGACCCAGTACTTC. Translated: CASNLGQGGRLETQYF.

This clonotype was found a few times. J is TRBJ1-5 and V is TRBV6-5; D gene ambiguous. V was trimmed by 0 bases and J by 5 bases, leaving 8 bases between them. There are 14 residues in the CDR3. Per the germline V gene, CDR1 is MNHEY and CDR2 is SVGAGI. The CDR3 is CASSYSGLHQPQHF. The CDR3 nucleotides read TGTGCCAGCAGTTACTCGGGTTTACATCAGCCCCAGCATTTT.

This clonotype has ten or more counts. The chain's CDR3 is CASSAQDEQFF. Here the CDR3 DNA reads TGTGCCAGCAGCGCTCAGGATGAGCAGTTCTTC. This chain uses TRBV9 with TRBJ2-1; no firm D call. The CDR3 contains 11 residues. V lost 3 bases to trimming and J lost 8 bases, with 6 bases between them. Germline CDR1 is SGDLS and CDR2 is YYNGEE.

J is TRBJ2-2 and V is TRBV4-2, with D possibly being TRBD1 or TRBD2 (5 bases each). CDR3 length: 18 residues. Germline loops: CDR1 LGHNA, CDR2 YNFKEQ. The V and J ends lost 2 bases and 1 base respectively, with 17 bases between them. CDR3: CASSQYPPGTGNTGELFF. The CDR3 DNA follows: TGTGCCAGCAGCCAATACCCCCCAGGGACGGGGAACACCGGGGAGCTGTTTTTT.

This clonotype was counted between two and nine times. This chain uses TRBV20-1 with TRBJ2-7; D possibly matches TRBD1 or TRBD2 (6 bases each). Trimming took 6 bases from V and 0 from J, leaving 15 bases between them. Germline V gene lookup returns CDR1 DFQATT and CDR2 SNEGSKA (reference sequence). CDR3 length: 14 amino acids. In DNA, the CDR3 is TGCAGTGCGAGGAGGGGGGACACCTCCTACGAGCAGTACTTC. Amino acid sequence: CSARRGDTSYEQYF.

The sample holds many counts of this clonotype. V usage is TRBV29-1 and J usage is TRBJ2-3; tentatively, D is TRBD2 (6 bases). V was clipped by 3 bases and J by 0 bases, with 13 bases between them. This CDR3 has 15 residues. CDR1 is SQVTM and CDR2 is ANQGSEA in the germline V gene. Here the CDR3 reads CSVESSGVSTDTQYF. The CDR3 nucleotides are TGCAGCGTTGAGTCGTCGGGGGTTAGCACAGATACGCAGTATTTT.

The rearrangement uses TRBV7-2 and TRBJ2-1; D unresolved. The CDR3 covers 15 residues. V lost 2 bases to trimming and J lost 2 bases, with 10 bases between them. Per the germline V gene, CDR1 is SGHTA and CDR2 is FQGNSA. The CDR3 sequence: CASSLSRWAYNEQFF. The CDR3 DNA reads as TGTGCCAGCAGCTTATCGCGATGGGCCTACAATGAGCAGTTCTTC.

In this sample, this clonotype turned up a few times. The V and J genes are TRBV5-6 and TRBJ2-1, with TRBD1 identical over 10 bases. In germline, CDR1 is SGHDT, CDR2 YYEEEE. The CDR3 runs to 12 residues. The junction had 5 bases not matched to a gene; V was cut back by 3 bases and J by 14 bases. CDR3 sequence: CASSSGTGEEFF. CDR3 in DNA: TGTGCCAGCAGCTCCGGGACAGGGGAGGAGTTCTTC.

This clonotype occurred a few times. V gene TRBV20-1 combines with J gene TRBJ2-7; D is undetermined. The CDR3 has 11 residues. Trimming shortened V by 3 bases and J by 7 bases, and 10 bases separated the two germline ends. Germline assignment: CDR1 DFQATT and CDR2 SNEGSKA (reference sequence). The DNA for the CDR3 is TGCAGTGCTAGGGCCGGCTGGGAGCAGTACTTC. This translates into CSARAGWEQYF.